These T cell receptor beta chains were read from a single sample in a study of technical replicates of blood from a few donors. Repertoires were generated with immunoSEQ multiplex PCR, while TCRdb's copy carries only in-frame clones and drops some. The profile shows about 95,000 clones, around 95% of them singletons. Material: T cells isolated from PBMCs. Receptors were obtained from a human donor in good health. Both conserved end residues are part of each CDR3. The D gene is left open where the match is weak. Clone size is given for some rows only: seen once, a few or many times, or a class if the clone is expanded.

clone_size	v_call	d_call	j_call	cdr3_aa	cdr3_nt
.	TRBV6-1	TRBD1	TRBJ2-5	CASSSPWDSLETQYF	TGTGCCAGCAGCAGCCCTTGGGACAGTCTGGAGACCCAGTACTTC
.	TRBV28	.	TRBJ1-3	CASSLFGGYENTIYF	TGTGCCAGCAGTTTATTCGGAGGCTATGAAAACACCATATATTTT
once	TRBV6-6	.	TRBJ1-5	CASSYLGAYQPQHF	TGTGCCAGCAGTTATTTGGGGGCTTATCAGCCCCAGCATTTT
.	TRBV7-9	.	TRBJ1-5	CASSLGRTVQPQHF	TGTGCCAGCAGCTTAGGTAGGACAGTTCAGCCCCAGCATTTT
.	TRBV10-3	TRBD1	TRBJ1-2	CAISFRGQSYGYTF	TGTGCCATCAGTTTCAGGGGACAGTCCTATGGCTACACCTTC
.	TRBV29-1	.	TRBJ2-3	CSVAGQFTDTQYF	TGCAGCGTTGCTGGACAGTTCACAGATACGCAGTATTTT
.	TRBV19	.	TRBJ2-4	CASSIQRDTNIQYF	TGTGCCAGTAGTATACAGAGGGATACAAACATTCAGTACTTC
.	TRBV19	.	TRBJ2-2	CASSIDLGSGELFF	TGTGCCAGTAGTATAGATCTCGGTAGCGGGGAGCTGTTTTTT
.	TRBV7-9	.	TRBJ1-1	CASSLSFRGNTEAFF	TGTGCCAGCAGCTTATCATTCAGGGGGAACACTGAAGCTTTCTTT
once	TRBV6-1	TRBD1	TRBJ2-7	CASSETGETYEQYF	TGTGCCAGCAGTGAGACAGGGGAGACCTACGAGCAGTACTTC
.	TRBV9	.	TRBJ2-5	CASSVGSGLGETQYF	TGTGCCAGCAGCGTAGGATCTGGGCTTGGGGAGACCCAGTACTTC
.	TRBV7-6	.	TRBJ1-4	CASSHLILHEKLFF	TGTGCCAGCAGCCACCTGATACTTCATGAAAAACTGTTTTTT
.	TRBV5-6	.	TRBJ1-2	CASSVGSVYGYTF	TGTGCCAGCAGCGTCGGGTCTGTCTATGGCTACACCTTC
.	TRBV19	.	TRBJ1-3	CASSPNSSGNTIYF	TGTGCCAGTAGTCCAAACAGCTCTGGAAACACCATATATTTT
.	TRBV30	.	TRBJ2-2	CAWSPRVTGELFF	TGTGCCTGGAGTCCTAGAGTTACCGGGGAGCTGTTTTTT
.	TRBV5-1	.	TRBJ1-3	CASSLAPQGQENTIYF	TGCGCCAGCAGCTTGGCTCCTCAGGGTCAGGAAAACACCATATATTTT
.	TRBV9	.	TRBJ1-1	CASSVGGGLNTEAFF	TGTGCCAGCAGCGTAGGAGGGGGATTGAACACTGAAGCTTTCTTT
.	TRBV29-1	.	TRBJ2-7	CSVVPTGVYEQYF	TGCAGCGTTGTGCCGACGGGAGTCTACGAGCAGTACTTC
.	TRBV19	TRBD1	TRBJ1-4	CASSIGAGTAGEKLFF	TGTGCCAGTAGTATAGGAGCCGGGACAGCAGGCGAAAAACTGTTTTTT